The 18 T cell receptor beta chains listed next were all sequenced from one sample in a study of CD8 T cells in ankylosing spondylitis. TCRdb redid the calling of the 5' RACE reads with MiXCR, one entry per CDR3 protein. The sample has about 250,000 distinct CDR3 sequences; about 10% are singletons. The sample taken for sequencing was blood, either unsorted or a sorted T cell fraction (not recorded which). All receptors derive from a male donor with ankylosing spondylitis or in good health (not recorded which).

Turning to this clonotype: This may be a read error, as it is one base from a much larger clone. The CDR3 DNA is TGCAGTGCTGAGCCAATGGGGGCGAACACAGATACGCAGTATTTT. Residues: CSAEPMGANTDTQYF. The chain recombines TRBV20-1 with TRBJ2-3; D is perhaps TRBD1 (6 bases). Trimming removed 5 bases at V and 2 bases at J, with 17 bases between. There are 15 residues in the CDR3. Germline V CDR1 and CDR2: DFQATT, SNEGSKA (reference sequence).

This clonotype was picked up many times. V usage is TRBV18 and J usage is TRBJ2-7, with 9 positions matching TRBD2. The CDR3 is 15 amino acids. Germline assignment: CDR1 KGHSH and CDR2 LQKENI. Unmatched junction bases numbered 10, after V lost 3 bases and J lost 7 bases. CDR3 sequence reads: CASSPPAGGPWEQYF. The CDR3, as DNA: TGTGCCAGCTCACCTCCGGCGGGGGGGCCGTGGGAGCAGTACTTC. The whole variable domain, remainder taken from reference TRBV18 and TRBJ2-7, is NAGVMQNPRHLVRRRGQEARLRCSPMKGHSHVYWYRQLPEEGLKFMVYLQKENIIDESGMPKERFSAEFPKEGPSILRIQQVVRGDSAAYFCASSPPAGGPWEQYFGPGTRLTVT.

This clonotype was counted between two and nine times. The CDR3 spells CASQTSMNTEAFF. DNA of the CDR3: TGCGCCAGCCAGACAAGTATGAACACTGAAGCTTTCTTT. The chain has TRBV5-1 and TRBJ1-1; D is unclear. Germline V lookup: CDR1 SGHRS, CDR2 YFSETQ. The CDR3 totals 13 residues. Deletions cut 7 bases from V and 0 bases from J, with 10 bases between. Using reference TRBV5-1 and TRBJ1-1 for the parts outside the CDR3, the full variable domain is KAGVTQTPRYLIKTRGQQVTLSCSPISGHRSVSWYQQTPGQGLQFLFEYFSETQRNKGNFPGRFSGRQFSNSRSEMNVSTLELGDSALYLCASQTSMNTEAFFGQGTRLTVV.

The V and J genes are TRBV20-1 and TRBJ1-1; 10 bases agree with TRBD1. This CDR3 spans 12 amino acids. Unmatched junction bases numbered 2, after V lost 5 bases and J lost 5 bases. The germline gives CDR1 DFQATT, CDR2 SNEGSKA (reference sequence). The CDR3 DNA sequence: TGCAGTGCTTGGACAGGGGGAACTGAAGCTTTCTTT. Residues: CSAWTGGTEAFF.

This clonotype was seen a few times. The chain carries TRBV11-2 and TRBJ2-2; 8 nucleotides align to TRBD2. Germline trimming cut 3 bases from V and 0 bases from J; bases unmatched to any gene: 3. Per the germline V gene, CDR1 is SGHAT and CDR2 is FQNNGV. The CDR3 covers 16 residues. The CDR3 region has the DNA TGTGCCAGCAGCTTGCCCGGGGGGGCGAACACCGGGGAGCTGTTTTTT. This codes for CASSLPGGANTGELFF.

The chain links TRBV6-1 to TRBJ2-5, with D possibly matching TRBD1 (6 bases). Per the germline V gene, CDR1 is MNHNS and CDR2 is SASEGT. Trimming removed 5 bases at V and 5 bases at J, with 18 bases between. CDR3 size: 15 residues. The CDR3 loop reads CASSPTGFQGETQYF. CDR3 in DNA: TGTGCCAGCAGTCCTACAGGGTTCCAGGGGGAGACCCAGTACTTC.

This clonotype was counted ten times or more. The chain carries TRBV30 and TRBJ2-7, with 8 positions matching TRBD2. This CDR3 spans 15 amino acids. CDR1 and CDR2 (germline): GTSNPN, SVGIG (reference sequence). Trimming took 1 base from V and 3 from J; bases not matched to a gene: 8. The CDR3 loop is CAWSGGPAGGYEQYF. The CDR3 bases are TGTGCCTGGAGTGGGGGACCCGCGGGGGGCTACGAGCAGTACTTC.

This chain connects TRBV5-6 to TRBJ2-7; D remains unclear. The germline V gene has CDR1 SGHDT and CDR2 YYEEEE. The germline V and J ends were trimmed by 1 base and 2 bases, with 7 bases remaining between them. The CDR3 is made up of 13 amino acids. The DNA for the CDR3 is TGTGCCAGCAGCTTGAAGGGTGCCTACGAGCAGTACTTC. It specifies CASSLKGAYEQYF.

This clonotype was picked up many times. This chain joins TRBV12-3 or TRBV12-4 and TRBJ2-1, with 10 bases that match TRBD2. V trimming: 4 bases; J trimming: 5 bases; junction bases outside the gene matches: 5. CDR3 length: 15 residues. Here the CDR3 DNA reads TGTGCCAGCAGTTGGACTAGCGGACGCCACAATGAGCAGTTCTTC. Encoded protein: CASSWTSGRHNEQFF.

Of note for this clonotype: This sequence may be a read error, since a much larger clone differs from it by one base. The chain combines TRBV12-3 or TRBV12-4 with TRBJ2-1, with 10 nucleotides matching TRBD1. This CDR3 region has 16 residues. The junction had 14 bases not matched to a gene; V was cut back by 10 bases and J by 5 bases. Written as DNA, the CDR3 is TGTGCCACCAGCCTTGCCCGGGACAGGGGTAACAATGAGCAGTTCTTC. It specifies CATSLARDRGNNEQFF.

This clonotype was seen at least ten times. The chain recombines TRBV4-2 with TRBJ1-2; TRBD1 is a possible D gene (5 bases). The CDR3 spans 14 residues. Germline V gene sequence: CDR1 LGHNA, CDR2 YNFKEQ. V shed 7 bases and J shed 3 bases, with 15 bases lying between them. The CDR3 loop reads CASISTDRDYGYTF. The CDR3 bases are TGTGCCAGCATCTCGACCGACAGAGACTATGGCTACACCTTC.

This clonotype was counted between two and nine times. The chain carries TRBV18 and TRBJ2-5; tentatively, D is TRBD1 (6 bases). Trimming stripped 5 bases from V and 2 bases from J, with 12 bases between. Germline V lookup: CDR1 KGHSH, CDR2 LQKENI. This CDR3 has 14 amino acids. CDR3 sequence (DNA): TGTGCCAGCTCAAGGACAGACAAACAAGAGACCCAGTACTTC. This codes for CASSRTDKQETQYF.

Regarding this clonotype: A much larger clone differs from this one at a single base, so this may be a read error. The CDR3 spells CASSSLGLAGGHLYAQYF. As DNA, the CDR3 is TGTGCCAGCAGTTCTCTGGGACTAGCGGGAGGCCACCTCTACGCGCAGTACTTC. V is TRBV12-3 or TRBV12-4 and J is TRBJ2-7, with 15 bases lining up with TRBD2. CDR3 size: 18 residues.

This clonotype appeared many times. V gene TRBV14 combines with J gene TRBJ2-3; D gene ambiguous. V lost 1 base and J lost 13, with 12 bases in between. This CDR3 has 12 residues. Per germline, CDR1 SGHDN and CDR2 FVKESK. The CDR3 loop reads CASSQVAALKYF. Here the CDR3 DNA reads TGTGCCAGCAGCCAAGTTGCGGCCCTGAAGTATTTT.

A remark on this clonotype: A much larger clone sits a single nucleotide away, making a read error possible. CDR3 sequence (DNA): TGTGTCAGCAGCCAAGAGGGTAGGGGTGGGACTGAAGCTTTCTTT. It yields the protein CVSSQEGRGGTEAFF. This chain joins TRBV4-2 and TRBJ1-1; TRBD1 might be the D (5 bases). The CDR3 sequence is 15 residues long. From germline, CDR1 is LGHNA and CDR2 YNFKEQ.

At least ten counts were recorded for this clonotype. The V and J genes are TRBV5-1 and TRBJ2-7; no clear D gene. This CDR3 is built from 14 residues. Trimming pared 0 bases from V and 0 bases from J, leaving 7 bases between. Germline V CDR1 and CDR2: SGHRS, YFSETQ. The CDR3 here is CASSLDRGSYEQYF. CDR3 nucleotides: TGCGCCAGCAGCTTGGATCGCGGCTCCTACGAGCAGTACTTC.

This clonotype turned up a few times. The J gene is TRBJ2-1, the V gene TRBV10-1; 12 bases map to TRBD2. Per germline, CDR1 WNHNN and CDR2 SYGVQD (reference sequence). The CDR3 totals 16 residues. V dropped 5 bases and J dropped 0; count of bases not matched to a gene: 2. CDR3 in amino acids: CASSLAGGFSYNEQFF. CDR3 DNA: TGCGCCAGCAGTCTAGCGGGGGGGTTCTCCTACAATGAGCAGTTCTTC.

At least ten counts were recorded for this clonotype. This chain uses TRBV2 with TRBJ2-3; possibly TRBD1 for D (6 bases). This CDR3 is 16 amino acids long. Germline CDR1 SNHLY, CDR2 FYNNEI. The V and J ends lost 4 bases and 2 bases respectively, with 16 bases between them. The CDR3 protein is CASSAQGTPITDTQYF. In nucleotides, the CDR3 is TGTGCCAGCAGTGCACAGGGTACCCCCATCACAGATACGCAGTATTTT.